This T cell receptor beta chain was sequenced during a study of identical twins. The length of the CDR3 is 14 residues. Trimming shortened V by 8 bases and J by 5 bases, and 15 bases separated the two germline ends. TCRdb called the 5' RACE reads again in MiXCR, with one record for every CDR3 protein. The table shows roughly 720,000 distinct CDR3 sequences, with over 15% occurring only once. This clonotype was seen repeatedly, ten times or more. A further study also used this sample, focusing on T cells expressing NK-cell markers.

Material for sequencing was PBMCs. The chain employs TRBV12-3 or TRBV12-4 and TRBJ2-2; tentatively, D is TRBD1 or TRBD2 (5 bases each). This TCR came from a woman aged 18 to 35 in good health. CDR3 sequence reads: CASGTRVATGELFF. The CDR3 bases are TGTGCCAGCGGGACCAGGGTCGCTACCGGGGAGCTGTTTTTT.